This T cell receptor beta chain came from a study of regulatory T cells in long-lasting Graves disease. Study findings and constraints: There were preferences for TRBV28, TRBJ1-2 and TRBJ2-5 in persistent disease.

Through Arm-PCR of CDR3 regions and iRepertoire HTBI primers, TCR beta libraries were built. TCRdb processed the multiplex PCR reads anew with MiXCR; each CDR3 protein has one entry. The repertoire has over 300,000 distinct CDR3 sequences, roughly a sixth of them found once; the top ten carry over 20%. This CDR3 is built from 15 residues. Looked up from germline, CDR1 is SGHTA and CDR2 is FQGTGA. The ends lost 6 bases at V and 6 bases at J; junction bases unmatched: 10. Regarding time point: newly diagnosed GD, antithyroid drugs for less than 3 months. Construction of the TCR library relied on RNA isolated from PBMCs. Points on this clonotype: Its antigen remains unidentified.

The sample here was peripheral blood mononuclear cells (PBMCs), taken at new diagnosis, from a patient treated with antithyroid drugs. This receptor was identified in a female donor with Graves disease. The V gene is TRBV7-3, the J gene TRBJ2-7, with 11 nucleotides matching TRBD2. The DNA of the CDR3 is TGTGCCAGCAGACCCCCACTAGCGGGAGTTAGCGAGCAGTACTTC. The encoded protein is CASRPPLAGVSEQYF.